This TCR beta chain came from a study of T-cell reconstitution after alpha-beta-depleted transplantation in children (TCRdb year 2016). With regard to the full study: The study quantitatively tracked T-cell immune reconstitution after TCRalphabeta/CD19-depleted allogeneic hematopoietic cell transplantation in children using TCR repertoire profiling. Summary of the overall study and its limitations: In some patients, high TCRbeta diversity at day 60 was attributed to recipient T cells and intrathymic progenitors that had survived conditioning. The frequencies of hyperexpanded clones fell over the following months, and after one year, T-cell counts and TCRbeta diversity were mostly attributed to newly produced T cells. Apparently early alphabetaT-cell count recovery about two months after transplant reportedly relied on only several hundred rapidly expanded clones derived from non-depleted graft cells.

Library method: PCR. The sequencer was an Illumina HiSeq 2500. TCR library preparation used molecular barcoding, with unique molecular identifiers applied to normalize quantification of the TCRbeta repertoire. TCRdb redid the processing of the public reads, applying fastp at Q25 and MiXCR, and retained in-frame beta chains. Merged by CDR3 protein, the rows form single entries marked with the most common genes and DNA. The sample contains over 150,000 distinct CDR3 sequences, about 6.6% of them found a single time. Of the sample, more than 5.5% falls within the top ten clones. The treatment or condition tag for this specimen amounts to: allogeneic hematopoietic cell transplantation with graft depleted of TCRalphabeta T cells and CD19 B cells. The transplant recipients were children given TCRalphabeta/CD19-depleted allogeneic hematopoietic cell grafts. Points on this clonotype: Its specific antigen is unknown. Base-call qualities are not available, and no considerably larger clone is one nucleotide away.

V gives up 3 bases and J gives up 6 bases, and the segment between their germline ends measures 11 bases. The germline V gene provides CDR1 MDHEN and CDR2 SYDVKM. The CDR3 spans 14 residues, from the cysteine through the phenylalanine. Here the CDR3 DNA is all that survives: 42 bases in frame from base 1. In this chain, TRBV28 is recombined with TRBJ1-4; the D gene is unclear. Sequencing was performed on PBMCs, taken before TCRalphabeta/CD19-depleted stem cell transplant. The TCR was taken from a boy aged 2-9 years with acute lymphoblastic leukemia, due to receive a stem cell transplant. The CDR3 in this case is CASSFGGPDEKLFF. The DNA sequence is TGTGCCAGCAGTTTTGGAGGGCCCGATGAAAAACTGTTTTTT.